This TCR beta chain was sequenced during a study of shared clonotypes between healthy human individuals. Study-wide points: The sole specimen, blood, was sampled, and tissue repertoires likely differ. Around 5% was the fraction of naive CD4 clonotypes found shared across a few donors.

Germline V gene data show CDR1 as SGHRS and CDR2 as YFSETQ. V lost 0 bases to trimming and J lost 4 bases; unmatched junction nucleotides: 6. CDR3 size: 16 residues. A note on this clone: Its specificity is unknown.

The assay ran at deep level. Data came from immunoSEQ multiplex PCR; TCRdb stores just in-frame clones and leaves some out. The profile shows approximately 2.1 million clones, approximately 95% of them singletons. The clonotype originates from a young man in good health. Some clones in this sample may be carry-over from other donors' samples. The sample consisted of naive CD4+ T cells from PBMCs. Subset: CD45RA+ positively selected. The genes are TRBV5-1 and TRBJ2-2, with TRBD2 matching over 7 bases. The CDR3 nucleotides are TGCGCCAGCAGCTTGGGAGGGAGGGCCGGCACCGGGGAGCTGTTTTTT. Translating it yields CASSLGGRAGTGELFF.